The clone carrying this T cell receptor (beta chain) was counted at least ten times. Preparation of the TCRbeta library involved a method that used unique molecular identifiers. TCRdb processed the PCR reads anew with MiXCR; each CDR3 protein has one entry. The repertoire holds around 300,000 distinct CDR3 sequences, with more than 9% as singletons. The data originate from a study of T-cell reconstitution after alpha-beta-depleted transplantation in children. The CDR3 loop spans 16 amino acids. Germline lookup yields CDR1 SGHRS and CDR2 YFSETQ. V lost 0 bases, J lost 0 bases, and 10 bases lay in between.

The chain uses TRBV5-1 and TRBJ2-1, with unresolved D. The TCR was taken from a male patient aged 2 to 10 who had a stem cell transplant for chronic granulomatous disease, so the T cells may come from the graft donor. The input for sequencing was peripheral blood, taken 180 days after TCRalphabeta/CD19-depleted stem cell transplant. The CDR3: CASSLVQRSSYNEQFF. As DNA, the CDR3 is TGCGCCAGCAGCTTGGTCCAGAGGAGCTCCTACAATGAGCAGTTCTTC.